Here is one TCR beta chain with its context. The data belong to a study of blood T cell repertoires in COVID-19. Looking at the study overall: Acute-phase and convalescent COVID-19 samples originated in the United States, Italy and Spain. The analysed material was cDNA or gDNA that came from T cells, B-cell-depleted T cells, or PBMCs.

The trim removed 2 bases at V and 5 bases at J, leaving 7 bases unmatched. Germline CDR1 reads MNHEY; CDR2 reads SVGAGI. The CDR3 is 16 amino acids. Per the original methods: Reference gene primer amplification yielded estimated nucleated cell counts. Assay used: immunoSEQ multiplex PCR; TCRdb lists only in-frame clones, some missing. The V and J calls and the clone size are those of that table, but D and trimming were determined from the DNA. Among about 78,000 clones, less than 90% were seen once, and the ten largest hold approximately 5.8%. Sample: peripheral blood. The TCR comes from a man aged 55 to 70 with active or convalescent COVID-19. The V and J genes are TRBV6-5 and TRBJ2-7, with 12 bases matching TRBD1. In nucleotides, the CDR3 is TGTGCCAGCAGTTACCGCCGGGACAGGGGGCCTGACGAGCAGTACTTC. It specifies CASSYRRDRGPDEQYF.